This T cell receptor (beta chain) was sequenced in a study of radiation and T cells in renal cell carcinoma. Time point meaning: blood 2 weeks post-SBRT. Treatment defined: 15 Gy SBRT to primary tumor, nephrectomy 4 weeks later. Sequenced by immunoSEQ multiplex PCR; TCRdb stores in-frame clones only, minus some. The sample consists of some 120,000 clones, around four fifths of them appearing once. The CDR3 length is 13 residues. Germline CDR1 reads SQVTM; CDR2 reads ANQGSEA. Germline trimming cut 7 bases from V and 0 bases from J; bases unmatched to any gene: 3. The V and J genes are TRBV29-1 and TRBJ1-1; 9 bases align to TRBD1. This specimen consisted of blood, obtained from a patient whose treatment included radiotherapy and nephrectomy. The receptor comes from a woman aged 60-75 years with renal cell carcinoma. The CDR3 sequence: CSARDRVNTEAFF. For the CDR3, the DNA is TGCAGCGCGAGGGACAGGGTGAACACTGAAGCTTTCTTT.